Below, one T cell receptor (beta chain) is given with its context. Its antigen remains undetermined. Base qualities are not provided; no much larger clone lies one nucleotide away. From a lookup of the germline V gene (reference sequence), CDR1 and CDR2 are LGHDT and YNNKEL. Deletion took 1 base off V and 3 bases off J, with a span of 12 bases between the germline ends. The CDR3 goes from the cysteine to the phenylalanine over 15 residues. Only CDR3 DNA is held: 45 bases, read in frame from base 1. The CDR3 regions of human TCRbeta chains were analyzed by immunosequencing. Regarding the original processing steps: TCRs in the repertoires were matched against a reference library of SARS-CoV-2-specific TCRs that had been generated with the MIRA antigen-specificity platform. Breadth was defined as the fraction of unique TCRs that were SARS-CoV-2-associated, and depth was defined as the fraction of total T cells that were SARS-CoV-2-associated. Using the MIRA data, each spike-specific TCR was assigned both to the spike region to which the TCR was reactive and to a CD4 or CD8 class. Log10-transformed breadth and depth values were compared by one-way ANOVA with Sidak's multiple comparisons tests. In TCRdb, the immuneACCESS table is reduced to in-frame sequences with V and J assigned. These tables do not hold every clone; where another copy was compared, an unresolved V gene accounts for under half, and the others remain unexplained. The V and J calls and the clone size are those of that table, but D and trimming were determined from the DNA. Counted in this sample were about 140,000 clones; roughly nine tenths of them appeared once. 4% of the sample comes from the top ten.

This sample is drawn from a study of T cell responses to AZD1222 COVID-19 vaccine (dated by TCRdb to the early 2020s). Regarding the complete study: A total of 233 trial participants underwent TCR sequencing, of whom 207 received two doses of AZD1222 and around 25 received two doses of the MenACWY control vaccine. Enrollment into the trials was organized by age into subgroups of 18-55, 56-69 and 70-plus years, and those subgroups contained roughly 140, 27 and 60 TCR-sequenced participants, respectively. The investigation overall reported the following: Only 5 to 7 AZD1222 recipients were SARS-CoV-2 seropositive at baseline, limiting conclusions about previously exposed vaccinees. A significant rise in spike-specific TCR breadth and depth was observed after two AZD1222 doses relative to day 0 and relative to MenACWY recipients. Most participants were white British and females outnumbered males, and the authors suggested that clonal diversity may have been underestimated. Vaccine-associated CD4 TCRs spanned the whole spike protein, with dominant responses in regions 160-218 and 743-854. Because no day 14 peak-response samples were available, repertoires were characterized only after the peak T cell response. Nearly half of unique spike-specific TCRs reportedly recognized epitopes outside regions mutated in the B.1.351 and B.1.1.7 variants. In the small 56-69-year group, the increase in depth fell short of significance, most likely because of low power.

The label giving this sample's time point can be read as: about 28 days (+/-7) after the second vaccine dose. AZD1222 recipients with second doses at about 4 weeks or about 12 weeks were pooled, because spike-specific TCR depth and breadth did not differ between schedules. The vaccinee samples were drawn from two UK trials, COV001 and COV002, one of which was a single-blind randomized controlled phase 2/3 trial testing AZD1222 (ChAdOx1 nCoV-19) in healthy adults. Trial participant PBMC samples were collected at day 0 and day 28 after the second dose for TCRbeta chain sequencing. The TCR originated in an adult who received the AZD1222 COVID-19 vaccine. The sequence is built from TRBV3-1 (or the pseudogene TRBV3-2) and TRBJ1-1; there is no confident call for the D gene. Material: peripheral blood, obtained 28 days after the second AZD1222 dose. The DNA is TGTGCCAGCAGCCAAGTGTTTCTGGGCCACACTGAAGCTTTCTTT. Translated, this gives CASSQVFLGHTEAFF.